This is a list of T cell receptor beta chains from one sample in a study of T-cell memory formation after mild COVID-19. TCRdb reprocessed the 5' RACE reads with MiXCR, giving one entry per CDR3 protein. This repertoire shows roughly 320,000 distinct CDR3 sequences, 25% to 30% found once; its top ten account for roughly 13%. Specimen: PBMCs or a T cell subset sorted from them (not recorded which). These receptors all come from an adult woman who had mild COVID-19 (a few samples of this study predate the infection). Cell type and time point are not known. Each CDR3 is given with its conserved first and last residue. A D gene is named only where the DNA matches it firmly. The size field is filled for only some rows; it gives once, few, many or a size class.

>TRBD2|few|TRBJ2-7|TRBV7-9
TGTGCCAGCAGCCCTTGGGCGGGAGCGGTCTACGAGCAGTACTTC
CASSPWAGAVYEQYF
>NA|NA|TRBJ2-6|TRBV14
TGTGCCAGCAGCCACTTGATCTGGGGGATTTCGTCTGGGGCCAACGTCCTGACTTTC
CASSHLIWGISSGANVLTF
>TRBD2|few|TRBJ2-1|TRBV5-6
TGTGCCAGCAGCTTCCAACTAGCGGGGGGGCCGTACAATGAGCAGTTCTTC
CASSFQLAGGPYNEQFF
>TRBD2|NA|TRBJ2-7|TRBV5-1
TGCGCCAGCAGCTTGGAGGTAGCGGGAGTGGGTGAGGAGCAGTACTTC
CASSLEVAGVGEEQYF
>NA|few|TRBJ2-2|TRBV7-2
TGTGCCAGCAGTCAAAGACCCGAGATGAACACCGGGGAGCTGTTTTTT
CASSQRPEMNTGELFF
>NA|NA|TRBJ1-1|TRBV5-1
TGCGCCAGCAGCTTCTCCCCGGGGGTAACTGAAGCTTTCTTT
CASSFSPGVTEAFF
>NA|NA|TRBJ1-1|TRBV7-3
TGTGCCAGCAGCCCGGGGTTGGTGAACACTGAAGCTTTCTTT
CASSPGLVNTEAFF
>TRBD1|few|TRBJ1-1|TRBV5-1
TGCGCCAGCAGCTGGCGGGACAGGGACACTGAAGCTTTCTTT
CASSWRDRDTEAFF
>TRBD2|NA|TRBJ2-2|TRBV12-3/TRBV12-4
TGTGCCAGCAGGATAGGGAGGGCCGGGGAGCTGTTT
CASRIGRAGELF
>NA|few|TRBJ2-7|TRBV7-8
TGTGCCAGCAGCTCGGGTGAGAGCTCCTACGAGCAGTACTTC
CASSSGESSYEQYF
>NA|few|TRBJ2-5|TRBV7-2
TGTGCCAGCAGCTTGCAGGGTAGTGTCCAAGAGACCCAGTACTTC
CASSLQGSVQETQYF
>NA|NA|TRBJ1-1|TRBV14
TGTGCCAGCAGCCAAGTGTGGAACACTGAAGCTTTCTTT
CASSQVWNTEAFF
>NA|few|TRBJ2-1|TRBV28
TGTGCCAGCAGGCAGGGGTGGAATGAGCAGTTCTTC
CASRQGWNEQFF
>NA|NA|TRBJ2-1|TRBV7-2
TGTGCCAGCACCAATACGGGGTGGATTACCTACAATGAGCAGTTCTTC
CASTNTGWITYNEQFF
>NA|NA|TRBJ2-7|TRBV15
TGTGCCACCAGCTTTCAAGCGGGCGTAAGCGAGCAGTACTTC
CATSFQAGVSEQYF
>NA|once|TRBJ1-6|TRBV9
TGTGCCAGCAGCTTCTCGACGGGGAATTCACCCCTCCACTTT
CASSFSTGNSPLHF
>TRBD2|NA|TRBJ2-5|TRBV2
TGTGCCAGCAGTCCCACGATCCTAGCGGGGTCGGAGACCCAGTACTTC
CASSPTILAGSETQYF
>NA|few|TRBJ2-7|TRBV5-1
TGCGCCAGCAGACCAGGGTTGTCCTACGAGCAGTACTTC
CASRPGLSYEQYF
>TRBD2|NA|TRBJ2-3|TRBV5-1
TGCGCCAGCAGCTTGGTCCCGGGAGGGTACACAGATACGCAGTATTTT
CASSLVPGGYTDTQYF
>NA|NA|TRBJ2-3|TRBV4-3
TGCGCCAGCAGCTCCAGGGGTCCGGGAGATACGCAGTATTTT
CASSSRGPGDTQYF
>TRBD2|NA|TRBJ2-3|TRBV12-3/TRBV12-4
TGTGCCAGCAGCTTCCGGCCCGGACTAGCGGGAACCCCCTATACTAGGTATTTT
CASSFRPGLAGTPYTRYF
>NA|NA|TRBJ2-5|TRBV7-8
TGTGCCAGCAGCTTAGCGACCAGGGAGACCCAGTACTTC
CASSLATRETQYF
>NA|few|TRBJ2-6|TRBV12-3/TRBV12-4
TGTGCCAGCAGTTTTGCGAGACAGCGGCTCTCTGGGGCCAACGTCCTGACTTTC
CASSFARQRLSGANVLTF
>TRBD1|NA|TRBJ2-2|TRBV11-3
TGTGCCAGCAGCGCGGACAGGCAGAACACCGGGGAGCTGTTTTTT
CASSADRQNTGELFF
>NA|NA|TRBJ2-1|TRBV7-9
TGTGCCAGCAGCGTGTCTAGCGTTGAGCAGTTCTTC
CASSVSSVEQFF
>NA|NA|TRBJ2-5|TRBV7-9
TGTGCCAGCAGCTTAGGATCCGGAGAGACCCAGTACTTC
CASSLGSGETQYF
>TRBD2|few|TRBJ2-7|TRBV29-1
TGCAGCGTTGAATGGACTAGCGGGAGGGAGCAGTACTTC
CSVEWTSGREQYF
>NA|NA|TRBJ2-7|TRBV12-3/TRBV12-4
TGTGCCAGCAGTTTACATCCCCCAGGGTGCGAGCAGTACTTC
CASSLHPPGCEQYF
>NA|NA|TRBJ2-7|TRBV2
TGTGCCAGCAGTGCATTCGCCGAGCAGTACTTC
CASSAFAEQYF